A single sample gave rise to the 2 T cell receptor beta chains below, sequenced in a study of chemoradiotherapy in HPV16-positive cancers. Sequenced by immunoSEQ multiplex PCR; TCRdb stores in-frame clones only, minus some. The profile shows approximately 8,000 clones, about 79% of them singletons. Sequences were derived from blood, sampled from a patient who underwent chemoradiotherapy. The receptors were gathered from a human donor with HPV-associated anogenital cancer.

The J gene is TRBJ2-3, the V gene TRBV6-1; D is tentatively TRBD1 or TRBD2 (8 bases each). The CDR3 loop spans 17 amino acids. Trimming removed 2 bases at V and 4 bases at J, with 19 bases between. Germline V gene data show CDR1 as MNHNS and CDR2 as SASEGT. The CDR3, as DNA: TGTGCCAGCAGTGAACAGGGACAGGCGGGGGGTTCAGATACGCAGTATTTT. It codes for CASSEQGQAGGSDTQYF.

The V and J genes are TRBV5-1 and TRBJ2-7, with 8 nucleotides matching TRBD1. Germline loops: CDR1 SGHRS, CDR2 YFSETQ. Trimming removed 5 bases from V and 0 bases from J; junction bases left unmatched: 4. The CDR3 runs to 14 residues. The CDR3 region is CASSPQGVSYEQYF. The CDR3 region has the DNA TGCGCCAGCAGTCCACAGGGGGTCTCCTACGAGCAGTACTTC. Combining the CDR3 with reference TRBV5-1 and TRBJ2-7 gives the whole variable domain KAGVTQTPRYLIKTRGQQVTLSCSPISGHRSVSWYQQTPGQGLQFLFEYFSETQRNKGNFPGRFSGRQFSNSRSEMNVSTLELGDSALYLCASSPQGVSYEQYFGPGTRLTVT.